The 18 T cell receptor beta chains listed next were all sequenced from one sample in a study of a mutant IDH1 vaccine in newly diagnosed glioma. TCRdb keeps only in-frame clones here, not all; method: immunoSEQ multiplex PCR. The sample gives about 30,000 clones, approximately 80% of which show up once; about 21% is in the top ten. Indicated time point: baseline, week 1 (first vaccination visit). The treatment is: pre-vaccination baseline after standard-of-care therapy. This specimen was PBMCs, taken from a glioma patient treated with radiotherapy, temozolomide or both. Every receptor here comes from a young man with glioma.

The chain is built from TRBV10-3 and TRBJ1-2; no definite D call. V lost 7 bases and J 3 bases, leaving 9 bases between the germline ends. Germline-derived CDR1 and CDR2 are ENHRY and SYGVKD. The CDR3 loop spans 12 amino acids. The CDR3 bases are TGTGCCATCACGGGCTCAGACTATGGCTACACCTTC. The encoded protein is CAITGSDYGYTF.

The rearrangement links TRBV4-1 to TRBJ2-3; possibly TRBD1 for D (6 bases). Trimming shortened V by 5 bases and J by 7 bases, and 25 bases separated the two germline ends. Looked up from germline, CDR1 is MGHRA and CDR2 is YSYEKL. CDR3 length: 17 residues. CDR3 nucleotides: TGCGCCAGCAGCTTCCAATCGGGCAGGACCCAGGGGCATACGCAGTATTTT. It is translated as CASSFQSGRTQGHTQYF.

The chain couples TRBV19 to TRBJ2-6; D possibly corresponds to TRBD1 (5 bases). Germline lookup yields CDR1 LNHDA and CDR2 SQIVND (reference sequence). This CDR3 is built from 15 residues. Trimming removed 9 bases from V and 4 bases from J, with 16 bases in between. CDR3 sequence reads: CASRETGFGANVLTF. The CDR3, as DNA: TGTGCCAGCCGCGAAACAGGATTCGGGGCCAACGTCCTGACTTTC.

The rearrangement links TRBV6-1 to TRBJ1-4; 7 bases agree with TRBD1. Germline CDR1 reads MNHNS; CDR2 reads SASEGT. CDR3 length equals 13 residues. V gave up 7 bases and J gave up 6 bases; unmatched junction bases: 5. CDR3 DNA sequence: TGTGCCAGCACCCAGGGGGGCTATGAAAAACTGTTTTTT. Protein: CASTQGGYEKLFF.

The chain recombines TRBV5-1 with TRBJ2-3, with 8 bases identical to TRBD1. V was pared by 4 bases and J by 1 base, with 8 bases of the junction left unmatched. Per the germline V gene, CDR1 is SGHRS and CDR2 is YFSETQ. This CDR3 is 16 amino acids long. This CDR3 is CASSRGGQGGTDTQYF. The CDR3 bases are TGCGCCAGCAGCCGGGGTGGACAGGGAGGCACAGATACGCAGTATTTT.

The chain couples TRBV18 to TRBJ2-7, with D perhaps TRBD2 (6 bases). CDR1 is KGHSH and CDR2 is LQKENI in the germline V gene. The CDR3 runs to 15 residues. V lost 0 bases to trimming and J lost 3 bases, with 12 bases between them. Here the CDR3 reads CASSPPDGGFYEQYF. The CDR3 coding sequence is TGTGCCAGCTCACCACCGGACGGAGGGTTCTACGAGCAGTACTTC.

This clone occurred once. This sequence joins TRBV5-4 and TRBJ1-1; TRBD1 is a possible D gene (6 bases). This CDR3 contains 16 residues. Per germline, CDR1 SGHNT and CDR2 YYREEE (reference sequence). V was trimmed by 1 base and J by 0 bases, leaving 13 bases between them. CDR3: CASSLKAGDMNTEAFF. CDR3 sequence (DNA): TGTGCCAGCAGCTTGAAGGCAGGGGATATGAACACTGAAGCTTTCTTT. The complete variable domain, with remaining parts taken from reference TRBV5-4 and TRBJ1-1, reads ETGVTQSPTHLIKTRGQQVTLRCSSQSGHNTVSWYQQALGQGPQFIFQYYREEENGRGNFPPRFSGLQFPNYSSELNVNALELDDSALYLCASSLKAGDMNTEAFFGQGTRLTVV.

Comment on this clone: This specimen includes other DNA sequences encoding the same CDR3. CDR3 nucleotide sequence: TGCGCCAGCAGCCTAGGACAGGGAGAAGCTTTCTTT. Its protein is CASSLGQGEAFF. This sequence joins TRBV5-1 and TRBJ1-1, with TRBD1 matching 8 bases. The CDR3 spans 12 residues. The V gene's germline CDR1 is SGHRS and CDR2 YFSETQ. J lost 8 bases, V lost 4 bases, and 4 bases had no gene match.

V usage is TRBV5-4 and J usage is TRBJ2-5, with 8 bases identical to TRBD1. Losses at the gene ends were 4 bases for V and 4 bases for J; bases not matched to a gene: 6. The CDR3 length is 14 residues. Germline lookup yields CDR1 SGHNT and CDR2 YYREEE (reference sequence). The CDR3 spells CASSQTGVLETQYF. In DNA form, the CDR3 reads TGTGCCAGCAGCCAGACAGGGGTCTTAGAGACCCAGTACTTC.

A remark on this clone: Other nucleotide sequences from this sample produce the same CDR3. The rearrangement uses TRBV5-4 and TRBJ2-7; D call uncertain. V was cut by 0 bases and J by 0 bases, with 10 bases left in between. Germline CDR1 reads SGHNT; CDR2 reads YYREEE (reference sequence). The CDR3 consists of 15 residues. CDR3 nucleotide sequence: TGTGCCAGCAGCTTGGGGCAGGCAAGCTCCTACGAGCAGTACTTC. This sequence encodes CASSLGQASSYEQYF. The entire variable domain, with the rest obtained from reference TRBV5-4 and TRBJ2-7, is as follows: ETGVTQSPTHLIKTRGQQVTLRCSSQSGHNTVSWYQQALGQGPQFIFQYYREEENGRGNFPPRFSGLQFPNYSSELNVNALELDDSALYLCASSLGQASSYEQYFGPGTRLTVT.

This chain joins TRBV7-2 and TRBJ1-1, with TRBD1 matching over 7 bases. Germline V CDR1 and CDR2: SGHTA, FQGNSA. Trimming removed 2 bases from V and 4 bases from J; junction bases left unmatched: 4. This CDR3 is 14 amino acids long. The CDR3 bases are TGTGCCAGCAGCTTAATCGACAGGGCCACTGAAGCTTTCTTT. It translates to CASSLIDRATEAFF.

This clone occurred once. This CDR3 is CASSLDRVSYEQYF. CDR3 DNA: TGTGCCAGCAGCTTAGATAGGGTCTCCTACGAGCAGTACTTC. The V gene is TRBV11-2, the J gene TRBJ2-7; the D is unclear. The germline V gene has CDR1 SGHAT and CDR2 FQNNGV. V lost 0 bases and J 0 bases, leaving 6 bases between the germline ends. The CDR3 has 14 residues.

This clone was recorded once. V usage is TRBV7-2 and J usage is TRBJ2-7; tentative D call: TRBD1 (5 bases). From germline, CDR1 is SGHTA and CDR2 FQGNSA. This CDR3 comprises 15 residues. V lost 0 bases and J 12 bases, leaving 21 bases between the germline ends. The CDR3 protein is CASSLAHTPRRGWYF. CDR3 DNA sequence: TGTGCCAGCAGCTTAGCGCACACTCCCAGAAGGGGTTGGTACTTC.

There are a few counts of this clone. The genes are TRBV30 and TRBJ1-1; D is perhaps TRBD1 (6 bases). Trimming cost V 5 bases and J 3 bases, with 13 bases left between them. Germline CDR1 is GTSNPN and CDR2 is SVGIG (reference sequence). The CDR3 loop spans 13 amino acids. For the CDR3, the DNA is TGTGCCTGGGACTCGGGGGCTTACACTGAAGCTTTCTTT. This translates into CAWDSGAYTEAFF.

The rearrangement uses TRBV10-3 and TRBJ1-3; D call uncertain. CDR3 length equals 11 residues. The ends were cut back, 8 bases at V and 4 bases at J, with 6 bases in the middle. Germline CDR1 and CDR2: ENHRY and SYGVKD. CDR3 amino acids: CAIGGGNTIYF. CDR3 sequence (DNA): TGTGCCATCGGAGGGGGAAACACCATATATTTT.

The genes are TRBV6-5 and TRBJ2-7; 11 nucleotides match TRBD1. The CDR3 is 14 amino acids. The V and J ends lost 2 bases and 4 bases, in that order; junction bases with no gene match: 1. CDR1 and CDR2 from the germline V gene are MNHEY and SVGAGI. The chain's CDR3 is CASSYRDRGYEQYF. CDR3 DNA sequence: TGTGCCAGCAGTTACCGGGACAGGGGGTACGAGCAGTACTTC.

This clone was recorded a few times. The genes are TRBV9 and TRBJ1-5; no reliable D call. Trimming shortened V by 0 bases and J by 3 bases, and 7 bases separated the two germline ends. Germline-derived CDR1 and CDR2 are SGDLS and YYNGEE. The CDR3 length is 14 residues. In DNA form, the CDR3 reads TGTGCCAGCAGCGTAGGAGCCTACAATCAGCCCCAGCATTTT. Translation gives CASSVGAYNQPQHF.

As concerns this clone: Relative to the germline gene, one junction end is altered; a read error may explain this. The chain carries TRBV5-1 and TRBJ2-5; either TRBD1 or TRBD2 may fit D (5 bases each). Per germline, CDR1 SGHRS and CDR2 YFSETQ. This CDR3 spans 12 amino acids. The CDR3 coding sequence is TGCGCCAGCAGTTTGGGGGACCGGACCCAGTACTTC. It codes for CASSLGDRTQYF.